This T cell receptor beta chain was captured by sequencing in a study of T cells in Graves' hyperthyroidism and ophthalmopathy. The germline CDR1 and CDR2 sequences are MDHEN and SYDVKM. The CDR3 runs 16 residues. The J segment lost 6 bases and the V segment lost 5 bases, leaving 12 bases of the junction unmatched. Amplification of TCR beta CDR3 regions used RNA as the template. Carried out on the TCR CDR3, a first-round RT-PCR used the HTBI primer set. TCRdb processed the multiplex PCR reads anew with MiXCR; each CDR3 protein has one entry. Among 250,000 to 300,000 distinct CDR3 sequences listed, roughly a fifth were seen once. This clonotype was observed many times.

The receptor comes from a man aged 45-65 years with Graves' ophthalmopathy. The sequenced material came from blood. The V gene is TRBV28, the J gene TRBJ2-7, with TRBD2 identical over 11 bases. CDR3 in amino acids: CASSGQLAGELIEQYF. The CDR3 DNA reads TGTGCCAGCAGTGGCCAACTAGCGGGAGAGTTAATCGAGCAGTACTTC.